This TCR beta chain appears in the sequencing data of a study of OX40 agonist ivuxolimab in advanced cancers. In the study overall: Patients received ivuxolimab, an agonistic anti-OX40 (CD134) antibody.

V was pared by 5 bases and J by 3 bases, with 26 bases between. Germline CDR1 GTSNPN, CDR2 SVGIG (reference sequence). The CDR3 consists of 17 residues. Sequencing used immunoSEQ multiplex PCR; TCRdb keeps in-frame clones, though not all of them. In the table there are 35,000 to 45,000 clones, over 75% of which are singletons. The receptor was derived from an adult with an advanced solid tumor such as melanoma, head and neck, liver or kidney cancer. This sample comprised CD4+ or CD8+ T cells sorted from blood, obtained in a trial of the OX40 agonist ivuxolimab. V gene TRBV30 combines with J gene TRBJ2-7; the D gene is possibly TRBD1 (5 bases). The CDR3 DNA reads TGTGCCTGGCGGCCAAGGGAAAGGGGTCTGGGTTACTACGAGCAGTACTTC. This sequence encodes CAWRPRERGLGYYEQYF.